The next 27 T cell receptor beta chains were all read from a single sample in a study of cytomegalovirus exposure and HLA in healthy donors (TCRdb year 2017). The protocol used for the library was the immunoSEQ multiplex PCR assay. For the multiplex PCR, a mixture combining 60 forward primers for TCR Vbeta segments and 13 reverse primers for TCR Jbeta segments was used. Imported from immuneACCESS, the table was reduced by TCRdb to in-frame sequences with V and J called. These copies leave out some clones; in studies compared against another copy, an unresolved V gene accounts for under half, and the cause of the remainder is not known. Here the sample has over 200,000 clones; roughly 84% occur a single time. The biggest ten clones account for over 1% of the sample. The sample consisted of PBMCs. These receptors all come from a human donor in good health.

The chain employs TRBV5-1 and TRBJ2-4; 15 bases map to TRBD2. J was trimmed by 9 bases and V by 4 bases; bases with no gene match: 11. The CDR3 spans 17 residues. Germline assignment: CDR1 SGHRS and CDR2 YFSETQ. CDR3 loop: CASSPVAGTSGRTIQYF. The CDR3, as DNA: TGCGCCAGCAGCCCAGTGGCCGGGACTAGCGGGAGGACCATTCAGTACTTC.

This chain joins TRBV13 and TRBJ2-3; weak D call: TRBD1 (5 bases). V was shortened by 5 bases and J by 6 bases, with 18 bases between the two germline ends. Germline CDR1 reads PRHDT; CDR2 reads FYEKMQ (reference sequence). The CDR3 contains 15 residues. DNA for the CDR3: TGTGCCAGCAGCACGTCAAAGGGGTTGGCGGATACGCAGTATTTT. This encodes CASSTSKGLADTQYF.

The rearrangement joins TRBV29-1 to TRBJ1-3; 9 bases are a match to TRBD1. The CDR3 runs to 12 residues. J was trimmed by 7 bases and V by 7 bases; bases with no gene match: 5. Germline V gene data show CDR1 as SQVTM and CDR2 as ANQGSEA. The DNA for the CDR3 is TGCAGCGGCCGGGACAGGGCGAACACCATATATTTT. It translates to CSGRDRANTIYF.

The gene calls are TRBV7-2 and TRBJ2-1; no firm D call. V lost 2 bases, J lost 0 bases, and 8 bases lay in between. This CDR3 is built from 15 residues. Germline V CDR1 and CDR2: SGHTA, FQGNSA. Here the CDR3 reads CASSLYRSSYNEQFF. In DNA form, the CDR3 reads TGTGCCAGCAGCTTATACCGCAGCTCCTACAATGAGCAGTTCTTC.

V and J are TRBV5-4 and TRBJ2-3; D gene ambiguous. Trimming stripped 2 bases from V and 4 bases from J, with 17 bases between. Germline loops: CDR1 SGHNT, CDR2 YYREEE (reference sequence). The CDR3 is made up of 16 amino acids. This CDR3 reads CASSFLHPATSDTQYF. CDR3 nucleotides: TGTGCCAGCAGCTTTCTCCATCCCGCGACATCAGATACGCAGTATTTT.

V usage is TRBV25-1 and J usage is TRBJ2-7; D is uncertain. Germline-derived CDR1 and CDR2 are MGHDK and SYGVNS. The CDR3 length is 12 residues. V was clipped by 1 base and J by 6 bases, with 7 bases between them. As DNA, the CDR3 is TGTGCCAGCAGTGAATTGGGCTTCGAGCAGTACTTC. This sequence encodes CASSELGFEQYF.

This clone was found a few times. V usage is TRBV7-9 and J usage is TRBJ1-1; possibly TRBD1 for D (6 bases). CDR3 length: 13 amino acids. CDR1 is SEHNR and CDR2 is FQNEAQ in the germline V gene (reference sequence). V lost 5 bases and J lost 1, with 8 bases in between. The CDR3 spells CASSPTGNTEAFF. The CDR3 DNA reads as TGTGCCAGCAGCCCGACAGGGAACACTGAAGCTTTCTTT.

V and J are TRBV9 and TRBJ1-3; D gene ambiguous. This CDR3 contains 14 residues. The V end was cut by 0 bases, the J end by 2 bases, with 6 bases between. Per the germline V gene, CDR1 is SGDLS and CDR2 is YYNGEE. This CDR3 reads CASSVGSAGNTIYF. The CDR3 region has the DNA TGTGCCAGCAGCGTAGGCTCAGCTGGAAACACCATATATTTT.

J is TRBJ1-2 and V is TRBV7-9, with a tentative D call TRBD1 (6 bases). CDR3 length: 15 residues. Trimming removed 5 bases at V and 6 bases at J, with 19 bases between. The germline V gene encodes CDR1 SEHNR and CDR2 FQNEAQ (reference sequence). CDR3 DNA: TGTGCCAGCAGCAAAGGGGGTTCTTATGGGGATGGCTACACCTTC. Residues: CASSKGGSYGDGYTF.

The V and J genes are TRBV7-9 and TRBJ2-2; possible D gene TRBD1, 6 bases. CDR3 length equals 13 residues. CDR1 is SEHNR, CDR2 FQNEAQ, per germline (reference sequence). Trimming stripped 5 bases from V and 6 bases from J, with 10 bases between. CDR3 region: CASSLRGSGELFF. DNA of the CDR3: TGTGCCAGCAGCCTCAGGGGTTCCGGGGAGCTGTTTTTT.

The chain recombines TRBV11-3 with TRBJ2-1; possible D gene TRBD2, 6 bases. V was pared by 2 bases and J by 2 bases, with 10 bases between. Germline loops: CDR1 SGHNT, CDR2 YENEEA. CDR3 length equals 15 residues. CDR3 in DNA: TGTGCCAGCAGCTTAAACGGGAGAACCTACAATGAGCAGTTCTTC. It yields the protein CASSLNGRTYNEQFF.

This chain connects TRBV5-4 to TRBJ2-7; D is possibly TRBD2 (7 bases). The ends were cut back, 4 bases at V and 1 base at J, with 15 bases in the middle. The CDR3 contains 15 residues. CDR1 is SGHNT and CDR2 is YYREEE in the germline V gene (reference sequence). The CDR3 sequence: CASSKVRGASYEQYF. The CDR3 DNA follows: TGTGCCAGCAGCAAAGTCCGGGGGGCATCCTACGAGCAGTACTTC.

The chain is built from TRBV4-3 and TRBJ2-7, with 7 positions matching TRBD1. V lost 5 bases, J lost 2 bases, and 6 bases stayed unmatched. This CDR3 is built from 14 residues. The germline CDR1 and CDR2 sequences are LGHNA and YSLEER. The CDR3, as DNA: TGCGCCAGCAGCGTGACAGGGATACCCTACGAGCAGTACTTC. Amino acids: CASSVTGIPYEQYF.

V is TRBV19 and J is TRBJ2-7; a weak D match, TRBD1 (6 bases). The germline gives CDR1 LNHDA, CDR2 SQIVND (reference sequence). Trimming stripped 4 bases from V and 6 bases from J, with 19 bases between. The CDR3 consists of 15 residues. This CDR3 is CASSTTSAGASEQYF. DNA for the CDR3: TGTGCCAGTAGTACCACGTCGGCAGGGGCCAGCGAGCAGTACTTC.

This clone was observed once. The chain recombines TRBV2 with TRBJ1-5; TRBD1 matches at 10 bases. Trimming took 5 bases from V and 6 from J; bases not matched to a gene: 7. Germline values: CDR1 SNHLY, CDR2 FYNNEI. The CDR3 covers 15 residues. The CDR3 region is CASSPPGQGLQPQHF. DNA for the CDR3: TGTGCCAGCAGTCCCCCGGGACAGGGGCTTCAGCCCCAGCATTTT.

This chain joins TRBV5-1 and TRBJ2-7; 9 bases match TRBD2. The ends lost 4 bases at V and 7 bases at J; junction bases unmatched: 12. The CDR3 is 15 residues long. Germline V gene lookup returns CDR1 SGHRS and CDR2 YFSETQ. The CDR3 nucleotides read TGCGCCAGCAGCCTCGGCGCGGGAGGGCCGGGAGAGCAGTACTTC. It translates to CASSLGAGGPGEQYF.

The CDR3 sequence is CASSLPSSGQETQYF. The CDR3 bases are TGTGCCAGCAGTTTGCCCTCCAGCGGACAAGAGACCCAGTACTTC. This rearrangement joins TRBV28 to TRBJ2-5; D perhaps matches TRBD2 (5 bases). The CDR3 runs to 15 residues. Germline CDR1 and CDR2: MDHEN and SYDVKM. Trimming removed 3 bases from V and 2 bases from J, with 13 bases in between.

The chain couples TRBV7-2 to TRBJ2-2; weak D call: TRBD2 (5 bases). CDR1 and CDR2 (germline): SGHTA, FQGNSA. This CDR3 contains 14 residues. With 3 bases removed from V and 7 bases from J, the gap between germline ends came to 12 bases. CDR3 sequence (DNA): TGTGCCAGCAGCTTCGACTTAGCGCGCGGGGAGCTGTTTTTT. Translating it yields CASSFDLARGELFF.

V and J are TRBV28 and TRBJ2-5; 7 bases are shared with TRBD1. With the DNA end fitting TRBJ2-7 better, the J assignment may be wrong. CDR3 length: 15 amino acids. Germline V CDR1 and CDR2: MDHEN, SYDVKM. CDR3 amino acids: CASSPSRDSLYEQYF. The CDR3 DNA reads as TGTGCCAGCAGTCCCAGCCGGGACAGCCTCTACGAGCAGTACTTC.

This chain links TRBV5-1 with TRBJ2-7; 8 positions match TRBD2. Germline loops: CDR1 SGHRS, CDR2 YFSETQ. This CDR3 has 16 amino acids. Losses at the gene ends were 0 bases for V and 3 bases for J; bases not matched to a gene: 8. The CDR3, as DNA: TGCGCCAGCAGCTTGGGGGTAGCGGGGCCTCTCTACGAGCAGTACTTC. Amino acids: CASSLGVAGPLYEQYF.

V and J are TRBV6-6 and TRBJ1-4, with D tentatively TRBD1 (5 bases). Trimming pared 2 bases from V and 7 bases from J, leaving 11 bases between. The CDR3 is 14 residues long. The V gene's germline CDR1 is MNHNY and CDR2 SVGAGI (reference sequence). The CDR3 sequence is CASSYPTDIEKLFF. As DNA, the CDR3 is TGTGCCAGCAGTTACCCGACAGATATTGAAAAACTGTTTTTT.

The V call is TRBV11-2, the J call TRBJ1-1, with D unresolved. The CDR3 extends over 14 amino acids. V was clipped by 5 bases and J by 1 base, with 11 bases between them. The germline CDR1 and CDR2 sequences are SGHAT and FQNNGV. CDR3 in amino acids: CASSADMKNTEAFF. CDR3 sequence (DNA): TGTGCCAGCAGCGCAGACATGAAGAACACTGAAGCTTTCTTT.

This rearrangement joins TRBV6-1 to TRBJ1-5; 7 bases fit TRBD1. CDR3 length: 15 amino acids. The trim removed 4 bases at V and 9 bases at J, leaving 12 bases unmatched. Germline V lookup: CDR1 MNHNS, CDR2 SASEGT. CDR3 bases: TGTGCCAGCAGTGCCGAGACAGGGTTTATGTGGCCCCAGCATTTT. Translation gives CASSAETGFMWPQHF.

The chain couples TRBV25-1 to TRBJ2-7, with 9 bases matching TRBD1. The CDR3 spans 14 residues. J gave up 4 bases and V 6 bases, and 7 bases lay outside the gene matches. Germline CDR1 is MGHDK and CDR2 is SYGVNS. The CDR3 is CASRRTGAFYEQYF. The CDR3 bases are TGTGCCAGCAGAAGGACAGGGGCGTTTTACGAGCAGTACTTC.

CDR3: CASSFTGQAYEQYF. CDR3 DNA sequence: TGTGCCAGCAGCTTCACCGGACAGGCCTACGAGCAGTACTTC. The chain combines TRBV7-2 with TRBJ2-7; 7 nucleotides line up with TRBD1. Germline CDR1 SGHTA, CDR2 FQGNSA. V dropped 3 bases and J dropped 2; count of bases not matched to a gene: 4. The CDR3 spans 14 residues.

This sequence joins TRBV7-9 and TRBJ2-5; a weak D match, TRBD2 (5 bases). The CDR3 spans 12 residues. Trimming removed 3 bases at V and 5 bases at J, with 7 bases between. Germline CDR1 is SEHNR and CDR2 is FQNEAQ (reference sequence). The CDR3 sequence is CASSLVAETQYF. The CDR3 DNA follows: TGTGCCAGCAGCTTGGTAGCGGAGACCCAGTACTTC.

J is TRBJ2-7 and V is TRBV7-2; D is possibly TRBD2 (7 bases). Trimming cost V 1 base and J 0 bases, with 16 bases left between them. The CDR3 consists of 17 residues. Looked up from germline, CDR1 is SGHTA and CDR2 is FQGNSA. The CDR3 reads CASSLEVGQRGSYEQYF. The CDR3 coding sequence is TGTGCCAGCAGCTTAGAGGTTGGACAGCGGGGCTCCTACGAGCAGTACTTC.